Listed below are T cell receptor beta chains from one sample, sequenced in a study of blood T cell repertoires in COVID-19. Some clones are missing from TCRdb's copy, which holds only in-frame ones; the method was immunoSEQ multiplex PCR. The table shows 240,000 or so clones, with about 82% occurring only once. Sequenced: PBMCs or T cells enriched from blood (not recorded which). The receptors stem from a woman aged 45-59 years who had recovered from COVID-19. Each CDR3 is given with its conserved first and last residue. The order of the fields is clone size, J gene, V gene, D gene, CDR3 protein, CDR3 DNA. A D gene is named only where the DNA matches it firmly. Size tells how often a clone was seen (once, few, many) or the class of an expanded clone, and some rows leave it out.

clone size: -
J gene: TRBJ2-3
V gene: TRBV19
D gene: TRBD1
CDR3 protein: CASRIGGQGRGTDTQYF
CDR3 DNA: TGTGCCAGTAGGATAGGTGGACAGGGAAGGGGAACAGATACGCAGTATTTT

clone size: -
J gene: TRBJ2-2
V gene: TRBV27
D gene: -
CDR3 protein: CASNAGSVTGELFF
CDR3 DNA: TGTGCCAGCAATGCAGGTTCGGTCACCGGGGAGCTGTTTTTT

clone size: -
J gene: TRBJ2-7
V gene: TRBV18
D gene: -
CDR3 protein: CASSRPGTIFF
CDR3 DNA: TGTGCCAGCTCACGCCCCGGGACAATCTTTTTC

clone size: -
J gene: TRBJ2-7
V gene: TRBV11-1
D gene: TRBD1
CDR3 protein: CASSLGQGIIHEQYF
CDR3 DNA: TGTGCCAGCAGCTTAGGACAGGGTATAATCCACGAGCAGTACTTC

clone size: -
J gene: TRBJ1-6
V gene: TRBV11-2
D gene: -
CDR3 protein: CASRSGNRNSPLHF
CDR3 DNA: TGTGCCAGCAGGTCAGGAAATAGGAATTCACCCCTCCACTTT

clone size: -
J gene: TRBJ2-3
V gene: TRBV5-6
D gene: TRBD2
CDR3 protein: CASRVAGHTDTQYF
CDR3 DNA: TGTGCCAGCAGGGTAGCGGGGCACACAGATACGCAGTATTTT

clone size: -
J gene: TRBJ2-2
V gene: TRBV30
D gene: -
CDR3 protein: CARTVRAKGTGELFF
CDR3 DNA: TGTGCCCGAACTGTCCGGGCCAAGGGGACCGGGGAGCTGTTTTTT

clone size: -
J gene: TRBJ1-1
V gene: TRBV6-4
D gene: TRBD1
CDR3 protein: CASSPDRVNTEAFF
CDR3 DNA: TGTGCCAGCAGCCCTGACAGGGTTAACACTGAAGCTTTCTTT

clone size: -
J gene: TRBJ1-4
V gene: TRBV5-8
D gene: TRBD1
CDR3 protein: CASSSSGTGDEKLFF
CDR3 DNA: TGTGCCAGCAGCTCCTCCGGGACAGGGGATGAAAAACTGTTTTTT

clone size: -
J gene: TRBJ2-7
V gene: TRBV7-2
D gene: -
CDR3 protein: CASSVDYDPYEQYF
CDR3 DNA: TGTGCCAGCAGCGTAGACTATGATCCGTACGAGCAGTACTTC

clone size: -
J gene: TRBJ2-2
V gene: TRBV6-2/TRBV6-3
D gene: TRBD2
CDR3 protein: CASSWAGRAGSGGELFF
CDR3 DNA: TGTGCCAGCAGTTGGGCAGGTAGAGCGGGATCTGGCGGGGAGCTGTTTTTT

clone size: -
J gene: TRBJ2-7
V gene: TRBV27
D gene: -
CDR3 protein: CASSPQGSYEQYF
CDR3 DNA: TGTGCCAGCAGCCCTCAGGGGTCCTACGAGCAGTACTTC

clone size: -
J gene: TRBJ2-7
V gene: TRBV27
D gene: TRBD2
CDR3 protein: CASSLSGLANEQYF
CDR3 DNA: TGTGCCAGCAGTCTCTCGGGACTAGCAAACGAGCAGTACTTC

clone size: -
J gene: TRBJ1-6
V gene: TRBV27
D gene: TRBD1
CDR3 protein: CASSLLQGGGSPLHF
CDR3 DNA: TGTGCCAGCAGTCTATTACAGGGGGGAGGATCACCCCTCCACTTT

clone size: -
J gene: TRBJ1-2
V gene: TRBV14
D gene: -
CDR3 protein: CASSSQGRGYTF
CDR3 DNA: TGTGCCAGCAGCTCCCAGGGTAGGGGCTACACCTTC

clone size: -
J gene: TRBJ1-1
V gene: TRBV19
D gene: -
CDR3 protein: CASQRAGQMNTEAFF
CDR3 DNA: TGTGCCAGTCAACGCGCGGGGCAGATGAACACTGAAGCTTTCTTT

clone size: -
J gene: TRBJ1-4
V gene: TRBV15
D gene: -
CDR3 protein: CATSRDQGEKLFF
CDR3 DNA: TGTGCCACCAGCAGAGATCAGGGTGAAAAACTGTTTTTT

clone size: -
J gene: TRBJ1-5
V gene: TRBV6-5
D gene: -
CDR3 protein: CASRNRVSSNQPQHF
CDR3 DNA: TGTGCCAGCAGAAACAGGGTATCAAGCAATCAGCCCCAGCATTTT

clone size: -
J gene: TRBJ1-2
V gene: TRBV5-4
D gene: -
CDR3 protein: CASSWKGGGLNYGYTF
CDR3 DNA: TGTGCCAGCAGCTGGAAGGGAGGGGGGCTCAACTATGGCTACACCTTC

clone size: -
J gene: TRBJ2-7
V gene: TRBV10-3
D gene: -
CDR3 protein: CASRPDSAYEQYF
CDR3 DNA: TGTGCCAGCCGGCCTGACAGCGCCTACGAGCAGTACTTC

clone size: -
J gene: TRBJ1-5
V gene: TRBV6-9
D gene: -
CDR3 protein: CASSWPKGGVEVKSNQPQHF
CDR3 DNA: TGTGCCAGCAGTTGGCCTAAAGGGGGTGTGGAGGTGAAAAGCAATCAGCCCCAGCATTTT

clone size: -
J gene: TRBJ2-1
V gene: TRBV6-5
D gene: TRBD1
CDR3 protein: CASSRQGAGFNEQFF
CDR3 DNA: TGTGCCAGCAGCCGACAGGGGGCGGGTTTCAATGAGCAGTTCTTC

clone size: once
J gene: TRBJ1-5
V gene: TRBV2
D gene: -
CDR3 protein: CASSESKGAGNQPQHF
CDR3 DNA: TGTGCCAGCAGTGAATCGAAAGGGGCCGGCAATCAGCCCCAGCATTTT

clone size: -
J gene: TRBJ1-2
V gene: TRBV4-3
D gene: TRBD1
CDR3 protein: CASSDRDRARRYGYTF
CDR3 DNA: TGCGCCAGCAGCGACCGGGACAGGGCCCGTAGATATGGCTACACCTTC

clone size: -
J gene: TRBJ1-1
V gene: TRBV18
D gene: -
CDR3 protein: CASSPTDMNTEAFF
CDR3 DNA: TGTGCCAGCTCGCCGACAGACATGAACACTGAAGCTTTCTTT

clone size: -
J gene: TRBJ1-1
V gene: TRBV6-2/TRBV6-3
D gene: -
CDR3 protein: CASSYSGGRTEAFF
CDR3 DNA: TGTGCCAGCAGTTATTCGGGGGGCCGGACTGAAGCTTTCTTT

clone size: -
J gene: TRBJ2-5
V gene: TRBV15
D gene: -
CDR3 protein: CATSSAGLQSQETQYF
CDR3 DNA: TGTGCCACCAGCAGCGCGGGACTCCAAAGCCAAGAGACCCAGTACTTC

clone size: -
J gene: TRBJ2-7
V gene: TRBV6-5
D gene: -
CDR3 protein: CASTLNYEQYF
CDR3 DNA: TGTGCCAGCACCCTAAACTACGAGCAGTACTTC

clone size: -
J gene: TRBJ1-2
V gene: TRBV18
D gene: -
CDR3 protein: CASSPGDGYTF
CDR3 DNA: TGTGCCAGCTCACCCGGGGATGGCTACACCTTC

clone size: -
J gene: TRBJ1-1
V gene: TRBV3-1/TRBV3-2
D gene: -
CDR3 protein: CASSSSRGSYTEAFF
CDR3 DNA: TGTGCCAGCAGCAGCAGTAGGGGTAGTTATACTGAAGCTTTCTTT

clone size: -
J gene: TRBJ1-1
V gene: TRBV18
D gene: -
CDR3 protein: CASSPGAGVVGAFF
CDR3 DNA: TGTGCCAGCTCACCGGGGGCAGGGGTCGTTGGAGCTTTCTTT

clone size: -
J gene: TRBJ1-2
V gene: TRBV10-3
D gene: -
CDR3 protein: CAISEGVDWGGYTF
CDR3 DNA: TGTGCCATCAGTGAAGGGGTAGACTGGGGTGGCTACACCTTC

clone size: -
J gene: TRBJ1-4
V gene: TRBV4-1
D gene: -
CDR3 protein: CASSQDNGSRRSFF
CDR3 DNA: TGCGCCAGCAGCCAAGATAATGGGTCCAGGCGTAGTTTTTTT

clone size: -
J gene: TRBJ1-1
V gene: TRBV6-5
D gene: -
CDR3 protein: CASNEDLNTEAFF
CDR3 DNA: TGTGCCAGCAACGAGGACTTGAACACTGAAGCTTTCTTT

clone size: -
J gene: TRBJ1-1
V gene: TRBV13
D gene: -
CDR3 protein: CASSYITGTEAFF
CDR3 DNA: TGTGCCAGCAGCTACATCACGGGCACTGAAGCTTTCTTT

clone size: -
J gene: TRBJ2-5
V gene: TRBV24-1
D gene: TRBD2
CDR3 protein: CATGKLAGDQETQYF
CDR3 DNA: TGTGCCACCGGCAAACTAGCGGGGGACCAAGAGACCCAGTACTTC

clone size: -
J gene: TRBJ2-7
V gene: TRBV7-9
D gene: TRBD1
CDR3 protein: CASSLSGTGFEQYF
CDR3 DNA: TGTGCCAGCAGCCTCTCCGGGACAGGGTTTGAGCAGTACTTC

clone size: -
J gene: TRBJ1-4
V gene: TRBV6-5
D gene: TRBD1
CDR3 protein: CASRAGGDREKLFF
CDR3 DNA: TGTGCCAGCAGAGCAGGGGGAGATAGAGAAAAACTGTTTTTT